This section outlines one TCR beta chain sequence together with its context. Its antigen remains unknown. The germline V gene encodes CDR1 SGHTS and CDR2 YDEGEE. The CDR3 runs 13 residues. The V end was cut by 5 bases, the J end by 4 bases, with 12 bases between. This specimen comes from a study of T cell responses to AZD1222 COVID-19 vaccine. Some clones are missing from TCRdb's copy, which holds only in-frame ones; the method was immunoSEQ multiplex PCR. This sample has about 69,000 clones; around four fifths occur once, and the top ten carry around 25%. Study observations and caveats: Dominant CD4 TCR responses targeted spike regions 160-218 and 743-854. The study sampled repertoires only after the peak T cell response.

This specimen was peripheral blood, taken 28 days after the second AZD1222 dose. The clonotype originates from an adult who received the AZD1222 COVID-19 vaccine. The J gene is TRBJ1-2, the V gene TRBV5-8, with D hard to call. The CDR3 sequence: CASRPKAGYGYTF. In DNA form, the CDR3 reads TGTGCCAGCAGACCAAAGGCGGGCTATGGCTACACCTTC.